What follows is one T cell receptor beta chain and its context. Antigen specificity is unknown. TCRdb keeps only in-frame clones here, not all; method: immunoSEQ multiplex PCR. The data show about 950 clones, approximately 80% seen once. This record belongs to a study of chemoradiotherapy in HPV16-positive cancers. Study information: A couple of HPV16-positive patients' cells yielded candidate HPV-specific clones and common motifs.

Samples were taken several times over chemoradiotherapy. Findings and caveats of the study: Candidate HPV-specific clones and E7-related TCR motifs grew in tumor during treatment. Functional assays defining HPV-specific T cells used only a couple of HPV16-positive patients.

This receptor was identified in a human donor with HPV-associated anogenital cancer. This specimen consisted of tumor tissue, obtained from a patient who underwent chemoradiotherapy.

This chain's CDR3 is CASSDMGGALSGYTF. The CDR3 coding sequence is TGTGCCAGCAGCGATATGGGGGGCGCGTTAAGCGGCTACACCTTC. The chain has TRBV9 and TRBJ1-2; weak D call: TRBD1 (6 bases). Trimming cost V 3 bases and J 8 bases, with 20 bases left between them. Germline-derived CDR1 and CDR2 are SGDLS and YYNGEE. The CDR3 totals 15 residues.